The rows below give T cell receptor beta chains drawn from one sample of a study of blood T cells in healthy people across ages. One entry per CDR3 protein results from TCRdb running MiXCR on the 5' RACE reads. This sample has about 1.5 million distinct CDR3 sequences, with less than 45% found just once. The sample consisted of blood. Every receptor here comes from a woman under 30 in good health. CDR3s include the opening cysteine and the closing phenylalanine or tryptophan. A D gene is named only where the DNA matches it firmly. Size is omitted from some rows. Given values are once, few, many or a class for expanded clones.

>TRBJ2-4|TRBV4-1|TRBD2|-
CASSQGLAGGVAKNIQYF
TGTGCCAGCAGCCAGGGACTAGCGGGGGGGGTAGCCAAAAACATTCAGTACTTC
>TRBJ1-4|TRBV6-6|TRBD1|-
CASSVWDRDEKLFF
TGTGCCAGCAGCGTTTGGGACAGGGATGAAAAACTGTTTTTT
>TRBJ2-3|TRBV5-1|-|-
CASSLVGDAQYF
TGCGCCAGCAGCTTGGTGGGAGATGCGCAGTATTTT
>TRBJ2-1|TRBV12-5|TRBD2|-
CASAPGLTYQETQFF
TGTGCTAGTGCTCCGGGACTAACGTACCAAGAGACCCAGTTCTTC
>TRBJ1-4|TRBV14|-|few
CASSQDVAGSWGEKLFF
TGTGCCAGCAGCCAAGATGTCGCGGGTTCGTGGGGTGAAAAACTGTTTTTT
>TRBJ2-4|TRBV3-1|-|few
CASSRRQGNIQYF
TGTGCCAGCAGCCGTCGTCAGGGCAACATTCAGTACTTC
>TRBJ2-7|TRBV6-5|TRBD2|-
CASSGGLAGLYEQYF
TGTGCCAGCAGTGGGGGGCTAGCGGGACTCTACGAGCAGTACTTC
>TRBJ1-1|TRBV18|-|-
CASSDSGLSTEAFF
TGTGCCAGCTCAGACAGCGGTCTGAGCACTGAAGCTTTCTTT
>TRBJ2-1|TRBV9|TRBD2|few
CASSSSGTSGGNSYNEQFF
TGTGCCAGCAGCTCGTCCGGGACTAGCGGGGGGAACTCCTACAATGAGCAGTTCTTC
>TRBJ2-3|TRBV28|-|few
CASSLFATTDTQYF
TGTGCCAGCAGTTTATTTGCCACCACAGATACGCAGTATTTT
>TRBJ2-5|TRBV9|-|-
CASSVVGAPGETQYF
TGTGCCAGCAGCGTAGTTGGGGCTCCCGGAGAGACCCAGTACTTC
>TRBJ2-3|TRBV2|-|few
CASSEALGRGSTDTQYF
TGTGCCAGCAGTGAAGCGCTGGGCAGGGGTAGTACGGATACGCAGTATTTT
>TRBJ1-5|TRBV20-1|TRBD1|-
CSAARTGYQPQHF
TGCAGTGCTGCCCGGACAGGGTACCAGCCCCAGCATTTT
>TRBJ2-3|TRBV2|TRBD1|-
CACSVDRGTDTQYF
TGTGCCTGCAGTGTCGACAGGGGAACAGATACGCAGTATTTT
>TRBJ1-1|TRBV29-1|-|few
CSVESADTEAFF
TGCAGCGTTGAAAGCGCGGACACTGAAGCTTTCTTT
>TRBJ2-5|TRBV6-6|TRBD2|few
CASSYASGRLETQYF
TGTGCCAGCAGTTACGCTAGCGGGAGGCTGGAGACCCAGTACTTC
>TRBJ1-5|TRBV3-1|-|-
CASSQDGRRQTRKDQPQHF
TGTGCCAGCAGCCAAGATGGGAGGAGGCAGACCCGCAAAGATCAGCCCCAGCATTTT
>TRBJ1-5|TRBV28|TRBD1|-
CASSLGGQGVRPQHF
TGTGCCAGCAGTTTAGGGGGACAGGGGGTGAGGCCCCAGCATTTT
>TRBJ2-1|TRBV9|-|few
CASSFSPTRGSYNEQFF
TGTGCCAGCAGCTTCAGCCCCACGAGGGGAAGCTACAATGAGCAGTTCTTC
>TRBJ2-5|TRBV4-1|TRBD2|-
CASSQERRGSDEQYF
TGCGCCAGCAGCCAAGAAAGGCGGGGGAGCGATGAGCAGTACTTC
>TRBJ1-4|TRBV4-1|-|-
CASSQGRLTNEKLFF
TGCGCCAGCAGCCAAGGCCGGCTAACTAATGAAAAACTGTTTTTT
>TRBJ1-2|TRBV7-2|-|few
CASSLGTSPIYGYTF
TGTGCCAGCAGCTTGGGGACAAGTCCGATCTATGGCTACACCTTC
>TRBJ2-7|TRBV12-3/TRBV12-4|TRBD1|few
CASRRTEGARYEQYF
TGTGCCAGCAGGAGGACCGAGGGGGCCCGCTACGAGCAGTACTTC
>TRBJ2-7|TRBV6-2/TRBV6-3|-|-
CASSGTELYEQYF
TGTGCCAGCAGTGGGACGGAACTCTACGAGCAGTACTTC
>TRBJ2-5|TRBV11-2|-|-
CACSPARGWETQYF
TGTGCCTGCAGCCCCGCTAGAGGTTGGGAGACCCAGTACTTC
>TRBJ1-4|TRBV4-2|TRBD1|few
CASSQDFGWDSYEKLFF
TGTGCCAGCAGCCAAGATTTTGGGTGGGACAGCTATGAAAAACTGTTTTTT
>TRBJ2-3|TRBV4-3|TRBD2|-
CASSQSGGASVQYF
TGCGCCAGCAGCCAAAGCGGGGGGGCCAGTGTGCAGTATTTT
>TRBJ2-3|TRBV7-3|-|-
CASSLKEAGYTDTQYF
TGTGCCAGCAGCTTAAAGGAGGCGGGTTACACAGATACGCAGTATTTT
>TRBJ2-3|TRBV20-1|-|once
CSANIIDTQYF
TGCAGTGCGAATATCATAGATACGCAGTATTTT
>TRBJ2-7|TRBV28|-|-
CASSLGRVVWESQYF
TGTGCCAGCAGTTTAGGAAGGGTTGTTTGGGAATCCCAGTACTTC
>TRBJ1-2|TRBV6-6|-|-
CASSYSIQGQYGYTF
TGTGCCAGCAGTTACTCGATCCAGGGGCAATATGGCTACACCTTC
>TRBJ2-7|TRBV7-2|TRBD2|-
CASSLAGGLASSYEQYF
TGTGCCAGCAGCTTAGCTGGGGGACTAGCGAGCTCCTACGAGCAGTACTTC
>TRBJ2-7|TRBV4-3|TRBD1|-
CASSQTGAVGDEQYF
TGCGCCAGCAGCCAGACAGGGGCCGTGGGGGATGAGCAGTACTTC
>TRBJ1-4|TRBV18|-|-
CASSTGTASREKLFF
TGTGCCAGCTCAACTGGGACGGCGTCCAGGGAAAAACTGTTTTTT
>TRBJ2-3|TRBV20-1|TRBD2|-
CSASKGSGSRNTQYF
TGCAGTGCTAGTAAAGGTAGCGGGAGTAGGAATACGCAGTATTTT
>TRBJ2-7|TRBV12-3/TRBV12-4|-|-
CASSRKWGHEQYF
TGTGCCAGCAGCCGCAAGTGGGGACACGAGCAGTACTTC
>TRBJ2-1|TRBV20-1|TRBD2|-
CSARDLPSSAGTRGGEQFF
TGCAGTGCTAGGGATCTCCCCAGCAGCGCCGGGACTAGAGGTGGTGAGCAGTTCTTC
>TRBJ2-7|TRBV5-1|-|-
CASSFQHRDSKGQYF
TGCGCCAGCAGCTTTCAACATCGGGACTCTAAAGGGCAGTACTTC
>TRBJ2-1|TRBV6-5|TRBD2|few
CASSFRAAGGGNEQFF
TGTGCCAGCAGTTTCCGGGCAGCGGGAGGTGGGAATGAGCAGTTCTTC
>TRBJ1-2|TRBV2|-|-
CASSEAGGGYGYTF
TGTGCCAGCAGTGAAGCGGGGGGCGGCTATGGCTACACCTTC
>TRBJ2-3|TRBV11-2|TRBD1|-
CASSLGGQRSTDTQYF
TGTGCCAGCAGCTTAGGGGGACAGAGAAGCACAGATACGCAGTATTTT
>TRBJ2-5|TRBV5-1|-|-
CAGSLVQETQYF
TGCGCCGGCAGCTTGGTCCAAGAGACCCAGTACTTC
>TRBJ2-4|TRBV7-2|-|-
CASSLTPAGKNIQYF
TGTGCCAGCAGCTTGACCCCGGCAGGCAAAAACATTCAGTACTTC
>TRBJ2-5|TRBV24-1|TRBD2|-
CATSLMGPSGSFDEQYF
TGTGCCACCAGCTTGATGGGGCCTAGCGGGAGTTTCGATGAGCAGTACTTC
>TRBJ2-1|TRBV4-2|-|once
CASSQDRDGGGSSYNEQFF
TGTGCCAGCAGCCAAGATCGGGACGGGGGCGGGAGCTCCTACAATGAGCAGTTCTTC
>TRBJ2-3|TRBV12-3/TRBV12-4|-|-
CASRNLGQGSTDTQYF
TGTGCCAGCAGAAACCTGGGGCAGGGGAGCACAGATACGCAGTATTTT
>TRBJ2-6|TRBV20-1|-|-
CSARPPKPGSSGANVLTF
TGCAGTGCTAGGCCCCCTAAACCGGGCAGCTCTGGGGCCAACGTCCTGACTTTC
>TRBJ1-3|TRBV6-5|-|-
CASSLRESGNTIYF
TGTGCCAGCAGCCTCCGGGAGTCCGGAAACACCATATATTTT
>TRBJ1-2|TRBV25-1|-|-
CASSVEPYGYTF
TGTGCCAGCAGTGTGGAGCCCTATGGCTACACCTTC